The clone carrying this TCR beta chain has at least ten counts. Its antigen remains unidentified. This sample was included in a study of identical twins. After template switching added a universal primer site, the resulting cDNA carried unique molecular identifiers. TCRdb re-called the 5' RACE reads with MiXCR, one entry per CDR3 protein. The sample shows roughly 290,000 distinct CDR3 sequences, around 9.7% of them seen only once. The V and J ends lost 3 bases and 6 bases respectively, with 21 bases between them. The germline CDR1 and CDR2 sequences are ENHRY and SYGVKD. The CDR3 consists of 17 residues. Notes on the study in general: Excess sharing by twins proved weaker in beta out-of-frame sequences.

A further study also used this sample, focusing on yellow fever vaccine responses in identical twins.

The chain joins TRBV10-3 to TRBJ2-1, with D perhaps TRBD2 (6 bases). The sequence derives from a woman younger than 35 in good health. The sequenced sample consisted of CD8+ T cells sorted from blood. In nucleotides, the CDR3 is TGTGCCATCAGTGAAAGGCCCGGGAGCGTGACCTTCAATGAGCAGTTCTTC. Protein: CAISERPGSVTFNEQFF.